This TCR beta chain was captured in a study of blood T cell repertoires in COVID-19. Overall study context: COVID-19 samples collected from the United States, Italy and Spain covered acute and convalescent phases. PBMCs, B-cell-depleted T cells, or T cells were the source of the cDNA or gDNA that made up the material.

In the original workflow: The assay estimated nucleated cells by amplifying reference gene primers. The protocol was immunoSEQ multiplex PCR, while the TCRdb copy is restricted to in-frame clones and leaves out a portion. D and trimming were read from the DNA, whereas the V and J calls and clone size are those reported in that table. The repertoire holds 100,000 to 150,000 clones, with 60% to 75% as singletons. V lost 3 bases, J lost 0 bases, and 7 bases lay in between. The CDR3 extends over 15 amino acids. Germline CDR1 is SGHRS and CDR2 is YFSETQ. This chain joins TRBV5-1 and TRBJ2-6; no firm D call. The sequenced material came from peripheral blood. The clonotype comes from a woman aged 70 to 79 with acute or convalescent COVID-19. The CDR3 nucleotides read TGCGCCAGCAGCTCAGACACCTCTGGGGCCAACGTCCTGACTTTC. It yields the protein CASSSDTSGANVLTF.